These T cell receptor beta chains were read from a single sample in a study of T-cell reconstitution after alpha-beta-depleted transplantation in children. MiXCR, run by TCRdb on the PCR reads, gives a single entry per CDR3 protein. This sample has 450,000 to 600,000 distinct CDR3 sequences, with around 13% found just once. The material sequenced was PBMCs, mostly from graft donor cells, taken 360 days after TCRalphabeta/CD19-depleted stem cell transplant. These receptors originate from a male patient aged 5 to 17 who had a stem cell transplant for acute myeloid leukemia, so the T cells may come from the graft donor. Both conserved end residues are part of each CDR3. Each record gives: D gene, V gene, J gene, clone size, CDR3 protein, CDR3 DNA. D genes are given only for firm matches. The size entry is marked missing in some rows and otherwise reads once, few, many or a size class.

NA	TRBV6-2/TRBV6-3	TRBJ2-3	NA	CASCRTGDTQYF	TGTGCCAGCTGTCGTACGGGAGATACGCAGTATTTT
TRBD2	TRBV6-2/TRBV6-3	TRBJ2-4	NA	CASSGPRTSGSRAKNIQYF	TGTGCCAGCAGCGGACCGCGGACTAGCGGGAGTCGGGCCAAAAACATTCAGTACTTC
TRBD1	TRBV29-1	TRBJ2-3	few	CSVEDYGTGVTDTQYF	TGCAGCGTTGAAGATTACGGGACAGGAGTCACAGATACGCAGTATTTT
NA	TRBV20-1	TRBJ2-1	few	CSASVNSYNEQFF	TGCAGTGCTAGCGTTAACTCCTACAATGAGCAGTTCTTC
TRBD2	TRBV20-1	TRBJ2-2	few	CSAAMGLPTGELFF	TGCAGTGCTGCAATGGGACTACCCACCGGGGAGCTGTTTTTT
NA	TRBV7-2	TRBJ2-1	many	CASRSDFPEQFF	TGTGCCAGCAGGTCGGACTTTCCCGAGCAGTTCTTC
NA	TRBV27	TRBJ1-1	many	CASSRGLLNTEAFF	TGTGCCAGCAGTAGAGGGTTGTTGAACACTGAAGCTTTCTTT
TRBD1	TRBV18	TRBJ1-5	many	CASSSRQGKQPQHF	TGTGCCAGCTCATCCCGACAGGGTAAACAGCCCCAGCATTTT
NA	TRBV4-3	TRBJ2-3	few	CASSQDTQGTDTQYF	TGCGCCAGCAGCCAAGATACACAAGGCACAGATACGCAGTATTTT
TRBD1	TRBV10-3	TRBJ2-4	few	CAIGQGREDIQYF	TGTGCCATCGGACAGGGACGTGAGGACATTCAGTACTTC
NA	TRBV28	TRBJ1-4	NA	CASSLIGRHLFF	TGTGCCAGCAGTTTAATAGGGCGGCATCTGTTTTTT
TRBD2	TRBV28	TRBJ2-1	many	CASSFLRGVNEQFF	TGTGCCAGCAGTTTTCTACGGGGGGTCAATGAGCAGTTCTTC
TRBD1	TRBV4-3	TRBJ2-2	NA	CASSQVLDRGKLFF	TGCGCCAGCAGCCAAGTTTTGGACAGGGGGAAGCTGTTTTTT
TRBD2	TRBV29-1	TRBJ2-3	few	CSLTMGPSGSGDTQYF	TGCAGCCTCACTATGGGGCCTAGCGGGAGCGGGGATACGCAGTATTTT
TRBD2	TRBV7-2	TRBJ2-5	NA	CASSLRTVLVRSLAGQETQYF	TGTGCCAGCAGCTTACGGACAGTCCTCGTTAGGTCCCTAGCGGGGCAAGAGACCCAGTACTTC
TRBD2	TRBV29-1	TRBJ2-1	few	CSGGLAGVLYNEQFF	TGCAGCGGAGGACTAGCGGGAGTGCTCTACAATGAGCAGTTCTTC
NA	TRBV6-5	TRBJ2-4	few	CASSYSPDSAGIQYF	TGTGCCAGCAGTTACTCCCCAGACTCGGCGGGCATTCAGTACTTC
TRBD1	TRBV27	TRBJ2-5	many	CASSWTGYRETQYF	TGTGCCAGCAGTTGGACAGGGTATAGGGAGACCCAGTACTTC
TRBD2	TRBV20-1	TRBJ2-3	NA	CSATMTSGSEFSTDTQYF	TGCAGTGCTACGATGACTAGCGGGAGTGAATTTAGCACAGATACGCAGTATTTT
TRBD1	TRBV7-9	TRBJ1-1	many	CASTLTGGFDTEAFF	TGTGCCAGCACCCTGACAGGGGGGTTTGACACTGAAGCTTTCTTT
TRBD2	TRBV6-4	TRBJ2-1	many	CASSDGLAGDNEQFF	TGTGCCAGCAGTGACGGACTAGCGGGAGACAATGAGCAGTTCTTC
NA	TRBV7-8	TRBJ2-4	NA	CASSLELGSAKNIQYF	TGTGCCAGCAGCTTAGAACTAGGCTCGGCCAAAAACATTCAGTACTTC
TRBD1	TRBV7-8	TRBJ2-7	NA	CASSLRHYRDSLYEQYF	TGTGCCAGCAGCTTAAGGCACTACCGGGACAGCTTATACGAGCAGTACTTC
NA	TRBV20-1	TRBJ2-3	NA	CSAPRTSTDTQYF	TGCAGTGCTCCTCGGACTAGCACAGATACGCAGTATTTT
NA	TRBV29-1	TRBJ2-7	few	CSVRPQGGTYEQYF	TGCAGCGTGCGCCCCCAGGGGGGGACCTACGAGCAGTACTTC
NA	TRBV6-4	TRBJ2-2	NA	CASSGLSTGELFF	TGTGCCAGCAGTGGGCTAAGCACCGGGGAGCTGTTTTTT
NA	TRBV20-1	TRBJ2-1	many	CSARDTGGPNNEQFF	TGCAGTGCTAGAGATACTGGGGGCCCAAACAATGAGCAGTTCTTC
TRBD2	TRBV6-2/TRBV6-3	TRBJ2-1	NA	CASRLRGAGGPGLPSYNEQFF	TGTGCCAGCAGACTCCGGGGGGCGGGAGGTCCAGGACTCCCCTCCTACAATGAGCAGTTCTTC
NA	TRBV28	TRBJ2-2	NA	CASSLMTLNTGELFF	TGTGCCAGCAGTTTAATGACTCTAAACACCGGGGAGCTGTTTTTT
TRBD2	TRBV10-3	TRBJ2-3	few	CAITATSPTSGVQADTQYF	TGTGCCATCACCGCGACATCACCGACTAGCGGGGTTCAGGCAGATACGCAGTATTTT
NA	TRBV7-2	TRBJ2-7	few	CASSLDVGQSYEQYF	TGTGCCAGCAGCTTAGATGTGGGCCAGTCCTACGAGCAGTACTTC
TRBD2	TRBV4-3	TRBJ2-7	many	CASSQDLAGEEEQYF	TGCGCCAGCAGCCAAGATCTAGCGGGAGAGGAAGAGCAGTACTTC
TRBD2	TRBV6-1	TRBJ2-1	few	CASSRTLSGSGNEQFF	TGTGCCAGCAGTCGAACGCTCAGCGGGAGTGGCAATGAGCAGTTCTTC
NA	TRBV3-1	TRBJ2-7	many	CASSQAFGDLKSSYEQYF	TGTGCCAGCAGCCAAGCCTTCGGAGACCTGAAAAGCTCCTACGAGCAGTACTTC
TRBD2	TRBV7-2	TRBJ2-3	NA	CACSGSLNTQYF	TGTGCCTGTAGCGGGAGTTTAAATACGCAGTATTTT
TRBD1	TRBV20-1	TRBJ2-7	few	CSAEEGGWGSYEQYF	TGCAGTGCCGAAGAAGGGGGCTGGGGCTCCTACGAGCAGTACTTC